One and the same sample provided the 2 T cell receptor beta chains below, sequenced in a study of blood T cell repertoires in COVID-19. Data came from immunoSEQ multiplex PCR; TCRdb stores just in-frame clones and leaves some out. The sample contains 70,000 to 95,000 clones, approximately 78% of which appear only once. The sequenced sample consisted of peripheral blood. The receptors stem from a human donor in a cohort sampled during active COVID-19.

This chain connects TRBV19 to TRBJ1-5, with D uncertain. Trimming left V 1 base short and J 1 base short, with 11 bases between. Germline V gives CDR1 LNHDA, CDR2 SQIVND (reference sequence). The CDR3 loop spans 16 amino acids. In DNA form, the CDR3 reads TGTGCCAGTAGTATAGTGGGCTTAAAGAGCAATCAGCCCCAGCATTTT. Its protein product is CASSIVGLKSNQPQHF.

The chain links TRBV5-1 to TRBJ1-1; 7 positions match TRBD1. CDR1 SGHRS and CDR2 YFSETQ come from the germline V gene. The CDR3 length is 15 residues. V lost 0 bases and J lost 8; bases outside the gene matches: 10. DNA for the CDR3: TGCGCCAGCAGCTTGGATACAGGGGTAGGTGCAGAAGCTTTCTTT. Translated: CASSLDTGVGAEAFF.